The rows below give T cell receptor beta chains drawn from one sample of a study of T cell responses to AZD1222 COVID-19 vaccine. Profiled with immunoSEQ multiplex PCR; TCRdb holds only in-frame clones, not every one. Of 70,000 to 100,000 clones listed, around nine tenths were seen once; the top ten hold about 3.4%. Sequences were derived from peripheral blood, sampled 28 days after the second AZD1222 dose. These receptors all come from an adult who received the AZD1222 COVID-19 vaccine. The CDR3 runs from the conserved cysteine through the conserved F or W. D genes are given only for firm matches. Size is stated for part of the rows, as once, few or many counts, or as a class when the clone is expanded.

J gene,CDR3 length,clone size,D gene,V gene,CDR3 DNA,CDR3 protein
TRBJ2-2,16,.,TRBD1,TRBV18,TGTGCCAGCTCACCGGGACAGGGATTGAACACCGGGGAGCTGTTTTTT,CASSPGQGLNTGELFF
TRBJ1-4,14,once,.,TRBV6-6,TGTGCCAGCAGCCCTACGGCGGGGGCTGAAAAACTGTTTTTT,CASSPTAGAEKLFF
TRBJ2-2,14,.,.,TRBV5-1,TGCGCCAGCAGCTCGGGACTGAACACCGGGGAGCTGTTTTTT,CASSSGLNTGELFF
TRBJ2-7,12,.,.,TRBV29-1,TGCAGCGTCACGGGCAGCTCCTACGAGCAGTACTTC,CSVTGSSYEQYF
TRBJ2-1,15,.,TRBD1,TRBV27,TGTGCCAGCAGCCCTTCCGGGACAGGGAATAATGAGCAGTTCTTC,CASSPSGTGNNEQFF
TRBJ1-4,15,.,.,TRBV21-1,TGTGCCAGCAGCAAAATCTGGGCTACTAATGAAAAACTGTTTTTT,CASSKIWATNEKLFF
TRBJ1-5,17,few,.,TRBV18,TGTGCCAGCTCACCACGGGGGCCAGGTTGGAGCAATCAGCCCCAGCATTTT,CASSPRGPGWSNQPQHF
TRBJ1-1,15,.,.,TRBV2,TGTGCCAGCAGTCCGACCTCCGGGAGGGGCACTGAAGCTTTCTTT,CASSPTSGRGTEAFF
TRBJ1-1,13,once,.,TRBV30,TGTGCCTGGAATCGGGGCCTGAACACTGAAGCTTTCTTT,CAWNRGLNTEAFF
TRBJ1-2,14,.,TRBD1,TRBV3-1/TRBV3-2,TGTGCCAGCAGCCGAGGACAGGGGGTCGGTGGCTACACCTTC,CASSRGQGVGGYTF
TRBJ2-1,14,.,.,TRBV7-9,TGTGCCAGCAGCTTAGCGGGGTTGGTCAATGAGCAGTTCTTC,CASSLAGLVNEQFF
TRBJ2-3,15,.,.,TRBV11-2,TGTGCCAGCAGCCCAAAACAGGTGGCCCTAGATACGCAGTATTTT,CASSPKQVALDTQYF
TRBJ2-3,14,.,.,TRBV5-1,TGCGCCAGCAGCTTCGGGGCCCCCACAGATACGCAGTATTTT,CASSFGAPTDTQYF
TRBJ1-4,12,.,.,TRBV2,TGTGCCAGCAAGGAAACGAATGAAAAACTGTTTTTT,CASKETNEKLFF
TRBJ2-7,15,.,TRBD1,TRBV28,TGTGCCAGCAGTTTAAGTGGGACAGGGGGTTACGAGCAGTACTTC,CASSLSGTGGYEQYF
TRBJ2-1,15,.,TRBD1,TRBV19,TGTGCCAGTAGAAACAGGGGGCGTCCCTACAATGAGCAGTTCTTC,CASRNRGRPYNEQFF
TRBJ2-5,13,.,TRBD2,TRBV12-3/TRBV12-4,TGTGCCAGCACCTTTAGCGGGGTCGGGACCCAGTACTTC,CASTFSGVGTQYF
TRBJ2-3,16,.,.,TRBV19,TGTGCCAGTAGTATCAGATCAGCCCCGATGGCAGATACGCAGTATTTT,CASSIRSAPMADTQYF
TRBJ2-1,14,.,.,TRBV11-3,TGTGCCAGCAGTTTAGGGGGGGCGCGGAATGAGCAGTTCTTC,CASSLGGARNEQFF
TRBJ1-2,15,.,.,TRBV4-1,TGCGCCAGCAGCCAAGAGTGGGGATCTAACTATGGCTACACCTTC,CASSQEWGSNYGYTF
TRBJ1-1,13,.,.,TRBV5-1,TGCGCCAGCAGCTTGGGGCTGAACACTGAAGCTTTCTTT,CASSLGLNTEAFF
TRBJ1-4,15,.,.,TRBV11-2,TGTGCCAGCAGCTCCTCAGGGGCGCTGTTTGAAAAACTGTTTTTT,CASSSSGALFEKLFF
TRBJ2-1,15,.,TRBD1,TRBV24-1,TGTGCCACCAGTGAGGGACAGGGGGTCTACAATGAGCAGTTCTTC,CATSEGQGVYNEQFF
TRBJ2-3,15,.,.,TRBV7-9,TGTGCCAGCAACCCCCCGGGAGCGGCCGGGGGTACGCAGTATTTT,CASNPPGAAGGTQYF
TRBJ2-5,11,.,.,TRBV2,TGTGCCAGCAGTTATGGAGAGACCCAGTACTTC,CASSYGETQYF
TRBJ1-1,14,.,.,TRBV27,TGTGCCAGCAGTCAAGGGAAGATGAACACTGAAGCTTTCTTT,CASSQGKMNTEAFF
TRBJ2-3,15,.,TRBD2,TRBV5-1,TGCGCCAGCAGCTTGGCTAGCGGAGGCACAGATACGCAGTATTTT,CASSLASGGTDTQYF
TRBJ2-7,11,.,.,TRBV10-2,TGCGCCAGCAGCCACAGGGACGAGCAGTACTTC,CASSHRDEQYF
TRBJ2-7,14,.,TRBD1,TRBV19,TGTGCCAGTAACGCCGGGACAGGGGTCCACGAGCAGTACTTC,CASNAGTGVHEQYF
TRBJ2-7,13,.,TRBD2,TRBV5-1,TGCGCCAGCAGTTCCCAAGCGGGGGTCGAGCAGTACTTC,CASSSQAGVEQYF
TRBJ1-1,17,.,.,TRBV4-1,TGCGCCAGCAGCCAGACTACCGGGGCAGGGGCTAACACTGAAGCTTTCTTT,CASSQTTGAGANTEAFF
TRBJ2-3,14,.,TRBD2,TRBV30,TGTGCCTGGAGTAGTGGGGGGGGTACAGATACGCAGTATTTT,CAWSSGGGTDTQYF
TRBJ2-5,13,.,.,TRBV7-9,TGTGCCAGCGCGGCCGGGAATCCAGAGACCCAGTACTTC,CASAAGNPETQYF
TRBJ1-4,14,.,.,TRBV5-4,TGTGCCAGCAGCTTAGGAGGGGTTAATGAAAAACTGTTTTTT,CASSLGGVNEKLFF
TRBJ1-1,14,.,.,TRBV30,TGTGCCTGGAGTCGGGGCAGGGCTAACACTGAAGCTTTCTTT,CAWSRGRANTEAFF
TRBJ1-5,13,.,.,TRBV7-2,TGTGCCAGCAGCTTGAATCCACGCCAGCCCCAGCATTTT,CASSLNPRQPQHF
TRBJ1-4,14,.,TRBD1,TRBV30,TGTGCCTGGAGACAGACAGGGGTTTATGAAAAACTGTTTTTT,CAWRQTGVYEKLFF
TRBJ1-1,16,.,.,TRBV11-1,TGTGCCAGCAGCTACTCGCCCTTAAGAACTCACACTGAAGCTTTCTTT,CASSYSPLRTHTEAFF
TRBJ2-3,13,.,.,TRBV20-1,TGCAGTGCTAGTCGTGGGGGGACAGATACGCAGTATTTT,CSASRGGTDTQYF
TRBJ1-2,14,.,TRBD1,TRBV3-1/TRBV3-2,TGTGCCAGCAGCGGACAGGGTCGATGGGATGGCTACACCTTC,CASSGQGRWDGYTF